These T cell receptor beta chains were read from a single sample in a study of graft-versus-host responses after intestinal transplantation. Some clones are missing from TCRdb's copy, which holds only in-frame ones; the method was immunoSEQ multiplex PCR. The sample consists of 9,500 to 10,000 clones, less than 80% of them appearing once. The starting material was ileum tissue, obtained approximately 530 days after intestinal transplant. These TCRs come from a human patient who received an intestinal transplant, so some T cells may come from the graft donor. CDR3s include the opening cysteine and the closing phenylalanine or tryptophan. The D gene is left open where the match is weak. Not all rows give a size; the values are once, few, many and, for expanded clones, a class.

cdr3_aa: CASSFGLGDLGTEAFF
cdr3_nt: TGTGCCAGCAGCTTCGGACTGGGGGATCTGGGCACTGAAGCTTTCTTT
clone_size: -
d_call: -
v_call: TRBV7-2
j_call: TRBJ1-1

cdr3_aa: CASSRQIASTDTQYF
cdr3_nt: TGTGCCAGCTCGCGACAGATAGCTAGCACAGATACGCAGTATTTT
clone_size: -
d_call: -
v_call: TRBV18
j_call: TRBJ2-3

cdr3_aa: CSVSPGIRYEQYF
cdr3_nt: TGCAGCGTTTCCCCAGGGATACGCTACGAGCAGTACTTC
clone_size: -
d_call: -
v_call: TRBV29-1
j_call: TRBJ2-7

cdr3_aa: CASSQENMNTEAFF
cdr3_nt: TGCGCCAGCAGCCAAGAAAACATGAACACTGAAGCTTTCTTT
clone_size: -
d_call: -
v_call: TRBV4-1
j_call: TRBJ1-1

cdr3_aa: CASSFIQRGGSTEAFF
cdr3_nt: TGTGCCAGCAGTTTTATTCAAAGGGGGGGAAGCACTGAAGCTTTCTTT
clone_size: once
d_call: -
v_call: TRBV28
j_call: TRBJ1-1

cdr3_aa: CASSLRGVAGTVYEQYF
cdr3_nt: TGTGCCAGCAGCTTACGGGGAGTAGCCGGGACAGTATACGAGCAGTACTTC
clone_size: -
d_call: TRBD1
v_call: TRBV28
j_call: TRBJ2-7

cdr3_aa: CASSLQTGLSWTGELFF
cdr3_nt: TGTGCCAGCAGCTTACAGACAGGGTTAAGTTGGACCGGGGAGCTGTTTTTT
clone_size: -
d_call: TRBD1
v_call: TRBV7-8
j_call: TRBJ2-2

cdr3_aa: CASKVAGGNQPQHF
cdr3_nt: TGTGCCAGCAAAGTTGCGGGGGGCAATCAGCCCCAGCATTTT
clone_size: -
d_call: -
v_call: TRBV6-1
j_call: TRBJ1-5

cdr3_aa: CASSPNRDRALHF
cdr3_nt: TGTGCCAGCAGCCCCAACAGGGATCGGGCCCTCCACTTT
clone_size: -
d_call: -
v_call: TRBV11-2
j_call: TRBJ1-6

cdr3_aa: CASSQDYLSRVTGELFF
cdr3_nt: TGTGCCAGCAGCCAAGACTACCTCTCCAGAGTCACCGGGGAGCTGTTTTTT
clone_size: -
d_call: -
v_call: TRBV14
j_call: TRBJ2-2

cdr3_aa: CASRGDIYGYTF
cdr3_nt: TGTGCCAGCAGGGGGGACATCTATGGCTACACCTTC
clone_size: few
d_call: -
v_call: TRBV6-1
j_call: TRBJ1-2

cdr3_aa: CSVVQDSSYEQYF
cdr3_nt: TGCAGCGTTGTTCAGGACAGCTCCTACGAGCAGTACTTC
clone_size: -
d_call: -
v_call: TRBV29-1
j_call: TRBJ2-7

cdr3_aa: CASSLGGPDTQYF
cdr3_nt: TGTGCCAGCAGCTTGGGGGGGCCAGATACGCAGTATTTT
clone_size: few
d_call: -
v_call: TRBV7-2
j_call: TRBJ2-3

cdr3_aa: CASSGRGQFRYEQYF
cdr3_nt: TGTGCCAGCAGCGGGAGGGGACAGTTCCGGTACGAGCAGTACTTC
clone_size: -
d_call: -
v_call: TRBV7-8
j_call: TRBJ2-7

cdr3_aa: CASRAVYGHTF
cdr3_nt: TGTGCCAGTAGGGCAGTCTATGGCCACACCTTC
clone_size: once
d_call: -
v_call: TRBV19
j_call: TRBJ1-2

cdr3_aa: CASSSALGTSHGYTF
cdr3_nt: TGCGCCAGCAGCTCCGCCCTCGGGACATCTCATGGCTACACCTTC
clone_size: -
d_call: -
v_call: TRBV5-1
j_call: TRBJ1-2

cdr3_aa: CASSMGLAGSSFF
cdr3_nt: TGTGCCAGTAGTATGGGACTAGCGGGTTCGTCGTTCTTC
clone_size: -
d_call: TRBD2
v_call: TRBV19
j_call: TRBJ2-1

cdr3_aa: CASSLPGTGRNYGYTF
cdr3_nt: TGCGCCAGCAGCTTGCCCGGGACAGGGCGGAACTATGGCTACACCTTC
clone_size: -
d_call: TRBD1
v_call: TRBV5-4
j_call: TRBJ1-2

cdr3_aa: CASSPNRDREAFF
cdr3_nt: TGTGCCAGCAGTCCTAACCGGGACAGGGAAGCTTTCTTT
clone_size: -
d_call: TRBD1
v_call: TRBV11-2
j_call: TRBJ1-1

cdr3_aa: CAWSAGGPGEQFF
cdr3_nt: TGTGCCTGGAGTGCGGGAGGGCCGGGTGAGCAGTTCTTC
clone_size: -
d_call: TRBD2
v_call: TRBV30
j_call: TRBJ2-1

cdr3_aa: CASSLSNYLSYNEQFF
cdr3_nt: TGTGCCAGCAGCTTATCTAACTACCTCTCCTACAATGAGCAGTTCTTC
clone_size: -
d_call: -
v_call: TRBV7-3
j_call: TRBJ2-1

cdr3_aa: CASRVQGNQPQHF
cdr3_nt: TGTGCCAGCAGGGTACAGGGGAATCAGCCCCAGCATTTT
clone_size: -
d_call: TRBD1
v_call: TRBV6-1
j_call: TRBJ1-5

cdr3_aa: CASSRRRADGTEAFF
cdr3_nt: TGTGCCAGCTCACGTCGAAGGGCGGATGGTACTGAAGCTTTCTTT
clone_size: -
d_call: -
v_call: TRBV18
j_call: TRBJ1-1

cdr3_aa: CASSLSGGQPSNEKLFF
cdr3_nt: TGCGCCAGCAGCCTCTCGGGGGGGCAACCTTCTAATGAAAAACTGTTTTTT
clone_size: few
d_call: -
v_call: TRBV4-1
j_call: TRBJ1-4

cdr3_aa: CASSLGVGEQYF
cdr3_nt: TGTGCCAGCAGCCTAGGCGTAGGCGAGCAGTACTTC
clone_size: -
d_call: -
v_call: TRBV11-2
j_call: TRBJ2-7

cdr3_aa: CASSGGQWTINEQFF
cdr3_nt: TGTGCCAGCAGCGGCGGACAGTGGACCATCAATGAGCAGTTCTTC
clone_size: once
d_call: -
v_call: TRBV28
j_call: TRBJ2-1

cdr3_aa: CASSLPNQPQHF
cdr3_nt: TGTGCCAGCAGCTTACCCAATCAGCCCCAGCATTTT
clone_size: few
d_call: -
v_call: TRBV11-3
j_call: TRBJ1-5

cdr3_aa: CASSSTGSSDTQYF
cdr3_nt: TGCGCCAGCAGCTCGACGGGCTCCTCGGATACGCAGTATTTT
clone_size: -
d_call: -
v_call: TRBV5-1
j_call: TRBJ2-3

cdr3_aa: CASSRSGGRYNEQFF
cdr3_nt: TGTGCCAGCAGCAGGAGCGGGGGGCGCTACAATGAGCAGTTCTTC
clone_size: -
d_call: TRBD2
v_call: TRBV25-1
j_call: TRBJ2-1

cdr3_aa: CASSQVSQAHLGELFF
cdr3_nt: TGCGCCAGCAGCCAAGTCAGCCAAGCTCATCTCGGGGAGCTGTTTTTT
clone_size: -
d_call: -
v_call: TRBV4-1
j_call: TRBJ2-2

cdr3_aa: CSASPYNEQFF
cdr3_nt: TGCAGTGCTAGCCCCTACAATGAGCAGTTCTTC
clone_size: -
d_call: -
v_call: TRBV20-1
j_call: TRBJ2-1

cdr3_aa: CASSYLGTSSYNEQFF
cdr3_nt: TGCGCCAGCAGCTACTTAGGGACTAGCTCCTACAATGAGCAGTTCTTC
clone_size: once
d_call: TRBD2
v_call: TRBV5-1
j_call: TRBJ2-1

cdr3_aa: CASSLLAGGREHGNEQFF
cdr3_nt: TGTGCCAGCAGTTTACTAGCGGGAGGAAGGGAACACGGGAATGAGCAGTTCTTC
clone_size: once
d_call: TRBD2
v_call: TRBV28
j_call: TRBJ2-1

cdr3_aa: CASSKAGPTNGETQYF
cdr3_nt: TGTGCCAGCAGTAAAGCAGGACCGACTAACGGGGAGACCCAGTACTTC
clone_size: -
d_call: -
v_call: TRBV27
j_call: TRBJ2-5

cdr3_aa: CASSPRRGSLSPSGEQYF
cdr3_nt: TGCGCCAGCAGCCCACGGCGGGGGAGTTTATCTCCTAGCGGCGAGCAGTACTTC
clone_size: -
d_call: TRBD2
v_call: TRBV5-1
j_call: TRBJ2-7

cdr3_aa: CASSQLPVNYGYTF
cdr3_nt: TGCGCCAGCAGCCAACTCCCTGTTAACTATGGCTACACCTTC
clone_size: few
d_call: -
v_call: TRBV4-3
j_call: TRBJ1-2

cdr3_aa: CASRGTSGSSYNEQFF
cdr3_nt: TGTGCCAGCAGGGGGACTAGCGGAAGCTCCTACAATGAGCAGTTCTTC
clone_size: -
d_call: TRBD2
v_call: TRBV7-9
j_call: TRBJ2-1